A selection of T cell receptor beta chains follows, all from one sample in a study of T cells after yellow fever vaccination. TCRdb reprocessed the 5' RACE reads via MiXCR and lists one record per CDR3 protein. The data hold 300,000 to 350,000 distinct CDR3 sequences, with 3.5% to 4.5% observed a single time. This material consisted of PBMCs, taken 5 days after the yellow fever booster vaccination. All receptors derive from a man younger than 35 who received the YFV17D yellow fever vaccine. Both conserved end residues are trimmed from each CDR3.

TRBV10-3	AISGRDLNTGELF
TRBV25-1	ASSERGSGANVLT
TRBV6-5	ASSYSGQGRGPYEQY
TRBV15	ATSRERGTGTQY
TRBV20-1	SAWTGVVGYT
TRBV5-6	ASSWGTGGYEQY
TRBV15	ATSRDRSGTARLGTQY
TRBV4-3	ASSGTNYNEQF
TRBV4-1	ASSQAPGRRTSNQPQH
TRBV2	ASSSPAGRTDTQY
TRBV7-9	ASSLEGWYGGTEAF
TRBV4-1	ASSQVRFADTQY
TRBV2	ASRDRSSTDTQY
TRBV5-1	ASSLGKGGGPEQY
TRBV5-1	ASSLADGGELF
TRBV7-2	ASSLGFSAEHIQY
TRBV11-2	ASSPEQGAVF
TRBV6-5	ASSYWGGNQPQH
TRBV4-3	ASSQDQGTRSTDTQY
TRBV4-3	ASSQEVAGRQY
TRBV5-4	ASSLEPLGALKETQY
TRBV7-2	ASRRGTYEQY
TRBV9	ASSDGTSGVGYQETQY
TRBV10-3	AISATGPVNYGYT
TRBV6-5	ASSIPGHRSYEQY
TRBV25-1	ASSEAGNNEQF
TRBV7-9	ASSLWGQDHGYT
TRBV12-3/TRBV12-4	ASSFENYEQY
TRBV9	ASSPRLAGETQY
TRBV7-2	ASSLGDVNTGELF
TRBV6-6	ASSPAAGGRETQY